The 24 T cell receptor beta chains below come from one sample, sequenced in a study of technical replicates of blood from a handful of donors. Repertoires were generated with immunoSEQ multiplex PCR, while TCRdb's copy carries only in-frame clones and drops some. Seen here are over 50,000 clones, approximately 86% observed once, and the top ten hold roughly 5.3%. Material: PBMCs. The receptors come from a human donor in good health. Some clones in this sample may be carry-over from other donors' samples.

The V gene is TRBV9, the J gene TRBJ2-1, with a possible D match to TRBD1 (6 bases). This CDR3 contains 16 residues. V lost 0 bases and J 2 bases, leaving 12 bases between the germline ends. Germline V gene data show CDR1 as SGDLS and CDR2 as YYNGEE. The chain's CDR3 is CASSVGNRVTYNEQFF. The CDR3 region has the DNA TGTGCCAGCAGCGTAGGGAACAGGGTCACCTACAATGAGCAGTTCTTC.

This rearrangement joins TRBV30 to TRBJ2-6; TRBD2 might be the D (6 bases). V gave up 5 bases and J gave up 0 bases, with 14 bases separating them. CDR1 GTSNPN and CDR2 SVGIG come from the germline V gene (reference sequence). The CDR3 covers 16 residues. Written as DNA, the CDR3 is TGTGCCTGGTGGAGGGCAGGAACCTCTGGGGCCAACGTCCTGACTTTC. Translation gives CAWWRAGTSGANVLTF.

This clone was seen a single time. The chain combines TRBV7-3 with TRBJ1-1; 7 bases align to TRBD1. The CDR3 totals 17 residues. Germline V gives CDR1 SGHTA, CDR2 FQGTGA. V shed 4 bases and J 1 base; nucleotides not matched to a gene: 12. The CDR3 DNA is TGTGCCAGCAGCTCACGTCGGGACAGCTTGGCGAACACTGAAGCTTTCTTT. Translation: CASSSRRDSLANTEAFF.

The sample holds a few counts of this clone. This sequence joins TRBV7-9 and TRBJ2-7, with 9 positions matching TRBD1. This CDR3 has 17 amino acids. V lost 5 bases, J lost 3 bases, and 14 bases stayed unmatched. CDR1 and CDR2 (germline): SEHNR, FQNEAQ (reference sequence). CDR3: CASSTGTGPFHHYEQYF. CDR3 nucleotides: TGTGCCAGCAGCACCGGGACAGGGCCCTTCCACCACTACGAGCAGTACTTC.

This chain uses TRBV5-5 with TRBJ2-2; D remains ambiguous. The CDR3 is made up of 15 amino acids. Trimming removed 1 base at V and 1 base at J, with 8 bases between. Germline loops: CDR1 SGHKS, CDR2 YYEKEE (reference sequence). CDR3: CASSLSRGNTGELFF. CDR3 coding DNA: TGTGCCAGCAGCTTGAGTCGCGGGAACACCGGGGAGCTGTTTTTT.

J is TRBJ1-2 and V is TRBV4-2, with D unclear. Germline V gives CDR1 LGHNA, CDR2 YNFKEQ. V lost 4 bases to trimming and J lost 6 bases, with 15 bases between them. This CDR3 region has 14 residues. CDR3 coding DNA: TGTGCCAGCAGCCCCTCCCCGACAATTAATGGCTACACCTTC. Translated: CASSPSPTINGYTF.

V and J are TRBV2 and TRBJ2-7, with 14 bases that match TRBD2. Trimming removed 6 bases from V and 7 bases from J; junction bases left unmatched: 5. The V gene's germline CDR1 is SNHLY and CDR2 FYNNEI. CDR3 length: 14 residues. In DNA, the CDR3 is TGTGCCAGCAGGCTAGGACTAGCGGGAGGTGAGCAGTACTTC. It translates to CASRLGLAGGEQYF.

In its sample, this clone was seen once. Written as DNA, the CDR3 is TGTGCCAGCAGTTACTCGATGCAGGGGAACACTGAAGCTTTCTTT. Its protein product is CASSYSMQGNTEAFF. The V gene is TRBV6-5, the J gene TRBJ1-1; TRBD1 might be the D (5 bases). This CDR3 has 15 residues. V was trimmed by 0 bases and J by 1 base, leaving 9 bases between them. Germline loops: CDR1 MNHEY, CDR2 SVGAGI.

The genes are TRBV7-9 and TRBJ2-1; 14 bases align to TRBD2. Losses at the gene ends were 5 bases for V and 9 bases for J; bases not matched to a gene: 9. The CDR3 runs to 16 residues. The germline V gene has CDR1 SEHNR and CDR2 FQNEAQ (reference sequence). The DNA for the CDR3 is TGTGCCAGCAGCACCCGACTAGCGGGGGGGCCCGGTGAGCAGTTCTTC. Amino acids: CASSTRLAGGPGEQFF.

This clone was recorded once. The chain is built from TRBV27 and TRBJ2-3; 9 bases fit TRBD2. J gave up 8 bases and V 4 bases, and 10 bases lay outside the gene matches. This CDR3 has 15 residues. Germline CDR1 is MNHEY and CDR2 is SMNVEV (reference sequence). CDR3 sequence: CASSSPAGGPVTQYF. The CDR3 DNA follows: TGTGCCAGCAGTTCCCCCGCGGGAGGGCCGGTTACGCAGTATTTT.

The CDR3, as DNA: TGCGCCAGCAGCTCCGGGACAACCCACTACGAGCAGTACTTC. It yields the protein CASSSGTTHYEQYF. The gene calls are TRBV5-1 and TRBJ2-7, with D possibly TRBD1 on 6 matching bases. There are 14 residues in the CDR3. Trimming took 3 bases from V and 3 from J, leaving 13 bases between them. The V gene's germline CDR1 is SGHRS and CDR2 YFSETQ. The variable domain in full, completed from reference TRBV5-1 and TRBJ2-7, reads KAGVTQTPRYLIKTRGQQVTLSCSPISGHRSVSWYQQTPGQGLQFLFEYFSETQRNKGNFPGRFSGRQFSNSRSEMNVSTLELGDSALYLCASSSGTTHYEQYFGPGTRLTVT.

Here the CDR3 DNA reads TGTGCCAGCAGCTCGGGGACAGTTTACGAGCAGTACTTC. Its protein product is CASSSGTVYEQYF. This sequence joins TRBV7-2 and TRBJ2-7; TRBD1 matches 7 bases. This CDR3 has 13 residues. The germline gives CDR1 SGHTA, CDR2 FQGNSA. V was clipped by 4 bases and J by 4 bases; unmatched bases: 4.

The chain employs TRBV6-5 and TRBJ1-6; the match to TRBD1 covers 11 bases. The CDR3 is 15 amino acids. The germline gives CDR1 MNHEY, CDR2 SVGAGI. V dropped 2 bases and J dropped 7; count of bases not matched to a gene: 1. The chain's CDR3 is CASSYGTGGNSPLHF. DNA for the CDR3: TGTGCCAGCAGTTACGGGACAGGGGGAAATTCACCCCTCCACTTT.

J is TRBJ1-1 and V is TRBV11-3; 8 bases fit TRBD1. CDR3 length: 14 amino acids. Germline V gene sequence: CDR1 SGHNT, CDR2 YENEEA. Losses at the gene ends were 5 bases for V and 0 bases for J; bases not matched to a gene: 2. In DNA, the CDR3 is TGTGCCAGCAGCACACAGGGGGTGAACACTGAAGCTTTCTTT. This translates into CASSTQGVNTEAFF.

The chain links TRBV2 to TRBJ2-2, with 7 bases lining up with TRBD2. This CDR3 spans 14 amino acids. Germline V gene sequence: CDR1 SNHLY, CDR2 FYNNEI. V was pared by 6 bases and J by 4 bases, with 5 bases of the junction left unmatched. This chain's CDR3 is CASRLGGGTGELFF. The CDR3 region has the DNA TGTGCCAGCAGGCTGGGGGGGGGCACCGGGGAGCTGTTTTTT. The variable domain in full, with the rest retrieved from reference TRBV2 and TRBJ2-2, is EPEVTQTPSHQVTQMGQEVILRCVPISNHLYFYWYRQILGQKVEFLVSFYNNEISEKSEIFDDQFSVERPDGSNFTLKIRSTKLEDSAMYFCASRLGGGTGELFFGEGSRLTVL.

The gene calls are TRBV9 and TRBJ1-4; 7 bases line up with TRBD1. The germline V gene has CDR1 SGDLS and CDR2 YYNGEE. The CDR3 has 15 residues. With V trimmed by 4 bases and J by 3 bases, 6 bases remained unmatched. CDR3 in DNA: TGTGCCAGCAGCTCCACAGGGGAGTCTAATGAAAAACTGTTTTTT. Its protein product is CASSSTGESNEKLFF.

This sequence joins TRBV5-1 and TRBJ2-2, with 12 bases aligning to TRBD1. The CDR3 runs to 15 residues. Germline V CDR1 and CDR2: SGHRS, YFSETQ. Trimming took 3 bases from V and 5 from J; bases not matched to a gene: 2. CDR3: CASSSGQGATGELFF. The CDR3 region has the DNA TGCGCCAGCAGCTCGGGACAGGGGGCTACCGGGGAGCTGTTTTTT.

The chain joins TRBV5-1 to TRBJ1-5, with 9 bases aligning to TRBD1. Trimming took 3 bases from V and 4 from J; bases not matched to a gene: 2. Germline V gives CDR1 SGHRS, CDR2 YFSETQ. This CDR3 comprises 14 residues. The DNA for the CDR3 is TGCGCCAGCAGCTACGGGACAGGGAATCAGCCCCAGCATTTT. Protein: CASSYGTGNQPQHF.

The gene calls are TRBV7-2 and TRBJ1-4; possibly TRBD1 for D (5 bases). Germline CDR1 SGHTA, CDR2 FQGNSA. The CDR3 is made up of 15 amino acids. Deletions cut 2 bases from V and 7 bases from J, with 14 bases between. Written as DNA, the CDR3 is TGTGCCAGCAGCTTATATGCAGGGTTTAGTGAAAAACTGTTTTTT. This gives the protein CASSLYAGFSEKLFF. The whole variable domain, remainder taken from reference TRBV7-2 and TRBJ1-4, is GAGVSQSPSNKVTEKGKDVELRCDPISGHTALYWYRQSLGQGLEFLIYFQGNSAPDKSGLPSDRFSAERTGGSVSTLTIQRTQQEDSAVYLCASSLYAGFSEKLFFGSGTQLSVL.

The chain is built from TRBV7-3 and TRBJ2-2, with TRBD2 identical over 12 bases. V was pared by 5 bases and J by 6 bases, with 7 bases of the junction left unmatched. Germline lookup yields CDR1 SGHTA and CDR2 FQGTGA. This CDR3 is built from 16 residues. CDR3 sequence: CASSRPSSGGAGELFF. The CDR3 DNA sequence: TGTGCCAGCAGCCGCCCCTCTAGCGGGGGGGCCGGGGAGCTGTTTTTT.

The chain carries TRBV18 and TRBJ1-2; D not resolved. V lost 2 bases and J lost 3, with 13 bases in between. This CDR3 comprises 15 residues. The V gene's germline CDR1 is KGHSH and CDR2 LQKENI. Written as DNA, the CDR3 is TGTGCCAGCTCACCATCCCACCTAGGCGACTATGGCTACACCTTC. This translates into CASSPSHLGDYGYTF. The whole variable domain, filled in from reference TRBV18 and TRBJ1-2, reads NAGVMQNPRHLVRRRGQEARLRCSPMKGHSHVYWYRQLPEEGLKFMVYLQKENIIDESGMPKERFSAEFPKEGPSILRIQQVVRGDSAAYFCASSPSHLGDYGYTFGSGTRLTVV.

The V gene is TRBV7-9, the J gene TRBJ1-2, with D perhaps TRBD1 (6 bases). V was cut by 5 bases and J by 4 bases, with 23 bases left in between. CDR1 SEHNR and CDR2 FQNEAQ come from the germline V gene (reference sequence). The CDR3 contains 17 residues. Here the CDR3 reads CASSPQESRGSLYGYTF. The CDR3 DNA sequence: TGTGCCAGCAGCCCCCAAGAAAGCAGGGGCTCCCTCTATGGCTACACCTTC.

The V and J genes are TRBV7-2 and TRBJ2-7; 14 positions agree with TRBD2. J gave up 3 bases and V 3 bases, and 4 bases lay outside the gene matches. The CDR3 is 16 residues long. In germline, CDR1 is SGHTA, CDR2 FQGNSA. The CDR3 sequence is CASSFAGTSGSYEQYF. The DNA of the CDR3 is TGTGCCAGCAGCTTTGCGGGGACTAGCGGGAGCTACGAGCAGTACTTC.

This clone was picked up a small number of times. Here the CDR3 DNA reads TGCAGCATTCGGGATTCCAATCAGCCCCAGCATTTT. Translation gives CSIRDSNQPQHF. The chain recombines TRBV29-1 with TRBJ1-5; the D is unclear. Trimming pared 8 bases from V and 3 bases from J, leaving 11 bases between. The CDR3 has 12 amino acids. Germline V lookup: CDR1 SQVTM, CDR2 ANQGSEA. Full variable domain (missing parts from reference TRBV29-1 and TRBJ1-5): SAVISQKPSRDICQRGTSLTIQCQVDSQVTMMFWYRQQPGQSLTLIATANQGSEATYESGFVIDKFPISRPNLTFSTLTVSNMSPEDSSIYLCSIRDSNQPQHFGDGTRLSIL.